Following are 27 T cell receptor beta chains from one sample sequenced in a study of T cells in Graves' hyperthyroidism and ophthalmopathy. It was RNA transcripts that yielded the amplified TCR beta CDR3 regions. HTBI primers were employed in a first-round RT-PCR of the TCR CDR3. TCRdb re-analysed the multiplex PCR reads in MiXCR, keeping a single row per CDR3 protein. The sample shows approximately 380,000 distinct CDR3 sequences, about 18% of them seen only once. Sequencing was done on a sample of blood. The source is a man between 18 and 35 years old with Graves' ophthalmopathy.

The J gene is TRBJ2-2, the V gene TRBV10-3; 9 bases are shared with TRBD1. The trim removed 5 bases at V and 6 bases at J, leaving 10 bases unmatched. CDR1 ENHRY and CDR2 SYGVKD come from the germline V gene. The CDR3 has 16 amino acids. CDR3 sequence reads: CAISPRTGENPGELFF. The CDR3 nucleotides read TGTGCCATCAGTCCAAGGACAGGGGAGAATCCCGGGGAGCTGTTTTTT.

This clonotype was seen at least ten times. The chain joins TRBV5-5 to TRBJ2-1; 7 nucleotides line up with TRBD1. CDR3 length equals 15 residues. Germline assignment: CDR1 SGHKS and CDR2 YYEKEE (reference sequence). Losses at the gene ends were 0 bases for V and 4 bases for J; bases not matched to a gene: 4. The CDR3 DNA sequence: TGTGCCAGCAGCTTGGTCTCACAGGGGTACAATGAGCAGTTCTTC. As protein: CASSLVSQGYNEQFF.

This chain connects TRBV20-1 to TRBJ2-7; D is possibly TRBD2 (5 bases). Germline CDR1 and CDR2: DFQATT and SNEGSKA (reference sequence). CDR3 length: 13 residues. Trimming removed 6 bases from V and 6 bases from J, with 18 bases in between. CDR3 amino acids: CSANIGLSLEQYF. The CDR3 DNA is TGCAGTGCCAACATTGGACTTAGCCTCGAGCAGTACTTC.

This clonotype occurred a few times. CDR3 region: CASRKGPRQTDTQYF. The CDR3 region has the DNA TGTGCCAGCAGGAAGGGACCTCGGCAGACAGATACGCAGTATTTT. The V call is TRBV6-1, the J call TRBJ2-3, with D perhaps given as TRBD1 or TRBD2 (5 bases each). The germline CDR1 and CDR2 sequences are MNHNS and SASEGT. This CDR3 spans 15 amino acids. Trimming pared 6 bases from V and 3 bases from J, leaving 16 bases between.

This clonotype was seen only a few times. Here the CDR3 reads CATSDSVQGVNNQPQHF. The CDR3 DNA is TGTGCCACCAGTGATTCGGTACAGGGGGTAAACAATCAGCCCCAGCATTTT. The V call is TRBV24-1, the J call TRBJ1-5; 8 bases are shared with TRBD1. Germline trimming cut 2 bases from V and 3 bases from J; bases unmatched to any gene: 8. Germline loops: CDR1 KGHDR, CDR2 SFDVKD. This CDR3 comprises 17 residues.

The J gene is TRBJ2-5, the V gene TRBV9; D may be TRBD2 (6 bases). The CDR3 covers 15 residues. V was shortened by 4 bases and J by 3 bases, with 16 bases between the two germline ends. Germline V gene data show CDR1 as SGDLS and CDR2 as YYNGEE. CDR3 region: CASSPRDWLKETQYF. The CDR3, as DNA: TGTGCCAGCAGCCCCCGGGACTGGCTAAAAGAGACCCAGTACTTC.

The chain combines TRBV18 with TRBJ2-7; D gene ambiguous. The germline V and J ends were trimmed by 2 bases and 4 bases, with 6 bases remaining between them. The CDR3 spans 12 residues. CDR1 KGHSH and CDR2 LQKENI come from the germline V gene. This CDR3 is CASSPSLYEQYV. The DNA of the CDR3 is TGTGCCAGCTCACCAAGCTTGTACGAGCAGTACGTC.

At least ten counts were recorded for this clonotype. V and J are TRBV2 and TRBJ1-1; TRBD1 agrees at 8 bases. The CDR3 has 17 residues. V lost 4 bases, J lost 1 base, and 11 bases stayed unmatched. Germline values: CDR1 SNHLY, CDR2 FYNNEI. CDR3 in amino acids: CASSARSQGAKNTEAFF. CDR3 nucleotides: TGTGCCAGCAGTGCCCGTAGTCAGGGGGCTAAGAACACTGAAGCTTTCTTT. The whole variable domain, filled in from reference TRBV2 and TRBJ1-1, reads EPEVTQTPSHQVTQMGQEVILRCVPISNHLYFYWYRQILGQKVEFLVSFYNNEISEKSEIFDDQFSVERPDGSNFTLKIRSTKLEDSAMYFCASSARSQGAKNTEAFFGQGTRLTVV.

This clonotype was seen more than once but under ten times. V is TRBV5-1 and J is TRBJ2-1, with 9 positions matching TRBD2. There are 15 residues in the CDR3. Germline loops: CDR1 SGHRS, CDR2 YFSETQ. Losses at the gene ends were 6 bases for V and 2 bases for J; bases not matched to a gene: 6. The CDR3 spells CASTSSSGAYNEQFF. In DNA, the CDR3 is TGCGCCAGCACATCGTCTAGCGGGGCCTACAATGAGCAGTTCTTC.

The rearrangement uses TRBV7-3 and TRBJ1-6; a possible D gene is TRBD1 (5 bases). In germline, CDR1 is SGHTA, CDR2 FQGTGA. The CDR3 length is 14 residues. V was cut by 0 bases and J by 8 bases, with 8 bases left in between. Here the CDR3 DNA reads TGTGCCAGCAGCTTAACAGGGGAGTATTCACCCCTCCACTTT. This codes for CASSLTGEYSPLHF.

V is TRBV20-1 and J is TRBJ2-3; D is possibly TRBD1 (5 bases). Deletions cut 5 bases from V and 12 bases from J, with 24 bases between. CDR3 length: 14 amino acids. Per the germline V gene, CDR1 is DFQATT and CDR2 is SNEGSKA (reference sequence). CDR3 region: CSAEGAGPYPAQYF. Written as DNA, the CDR3 is TGCAGTGCTGAAGGGGCCGGTCCCTACCCAGCTCAGTATTTT.

The genes are TRBV24-1 and TRBJ2-3; maybe TRBD2 (5 bases). Germline V gene data show CDR1 as KGHDR and CDR2 as SFDVKD. This CDR3 region has 15 residues. The V end was cut by 3 bases, the J end by 5 bases, with 14 bases between. The CDR3 region is CATSDPPLGRDTQYF. The CDR3 DNA reads TGTGCCACCAGTGATCCCCCGCTTGGGAGAGATACGCAGTATTTT.

The V call is TRBV20-1, the J call TRBJ2-1; 11 bases line up with TRBD2. The CDR3 has 14 amino acids. V was pared by 5 bases and J by 5 bases, with 5 bases of the junction left unmatched. Germline CDR1 is DFQATT and CDR2 is SNEGSKA (reference sequence). The CDR3 loop is CSALAGGPHNEQFF. CDR3 nucleotides: TGCAGTGCTTTAGCGGGGGGGCCTCACAATGAGCAGTTCTTC.

V gene TRBV28 combines with J gene TRBJ2-7; TRBD1 aligns across 9 bases. The CDR3 runs to 16 residues. CDR1 MDHEN and CDR2 SYDVKM come from the germline V gene. The V and J ends lost 5 bases and 0 bases, in that order; junction bases with no gene match: 8. CDR3 amino acids: CASSRPGTGFSYEQYF. The CDR3 DNA reads as TGTGCCAGCAGTCGCCCCGGGACAGGGTTCTCCTACGAGCAGTACTTC. The full variable domain, in which reference TRBV28 and TRBJ2-7 provide the parts outside the CDR3, is DVKVTQSSRYLVKRTGEKVFLECVQDMDHENMFWYRQDPGLGLRLIYFSYDVKMKEKGDIPEGYSVSREKKERFSLILESASTNQTSMYLCASSRPGTGFSYEQYFGPGTRLTVT.

This clonotype was detected only a few times. The genes are TRBV7-3 and TRBJ2-7; 16 bases line up with TRBD2. After removal of 5 bases from V and 7 bases from J, the junction contained 11 bases not matched to a gene. Germline V lookup: CDR1 SGHTA, CDR2 FQGTGA. The CDR3 contains 17 residues. The CDR3 here is CASSETGTSGGAREQYF. DNA of the CDR3: TGTGCCAGCAGCGAAACCGGGACTAGCGGGGGGGCCCGGGAGCAGTACTTC.

This clonotype has a count of ten or more. The J gene is TRBJ1-3, the V gene TRBV11-2; the match to TRBD1 covers 7 bases. Germline lookup yields CDR1 SGHAT and CDR2 FQNNGV. The CDR3 consists of 14 residues. V shed 6 bases, J shed 0 bases, and the junction held 2 bases outside the gene matches. CDR3: CASSRDSSGNTIYF. CDR3 DNA: TGTGCCAGCAGTCGGGACAGCTCTGGAAACACCATATATTTT.

This clonotype was recorded at least ten times. This rearrangement joins TRBV5-1 to TRBJ2-7; D gene unclear. Germline CDR1 reads SGHRS; CDR2 reads YFSETQ. This CDR3 spans 14 amino acids. The V and J ends lost 1 base and 6 bases respectively, with 14 bases between them. The CDR3 is CASSLPSRSAEQYF. The CDR3 DNA is TGCGCCAGCAGCTTGCCTAGTCGGTCTGCCGAGCAGTACTTC.

This clonotype was seen many times. The genes are TRBV11-3 and TRBJ2-5, with 7 bases lining up with TRBD1. The CDR3 runs to 15 residues. The V gene's germline CDR1 is SGHNT and CDR2 YENEEA. Trimming took 2 bases from V and 0 from J; bases not matched to a gene: 3. CDR3 DNA: TGTGCCAGCAGCTTATTTGGGACAGACCAAGAGACCCAGTACTTC. This gives the protein CASSLFGTDQETQYF.

The sample holds a few counts of this clonotype. The CDR3 sequence: CASSSPGGPGANVLTF. The DNA of the CDR3 is TGTGCCAGCAGTTCCCCCGGGGGGCCTGGGGCCAACGTCCTGACTTTC. The chain uses TRBV28 and TRBJ2-6; maybe TRBD2 (7 bases). Trimming removed 4 bases at V and 2 bases at J, with 12 bases between. Germline V gene sequence: CDR1 MDHEN, CDR2 SYDVKM. The CDR3 runs to 16 residues. Full variable domain (remainder filled in from reference TRBV28 and TRBJ2-6): DVKVTQSSRYLVKRTGEKVFLECVQDMDHENMFWYRQDPGLGLRLIYFSYDVKMKEKGDIPEGYSVSREKKERFSLILESASTNQTSMYLCASSSPGGPGANVLTFGAGSRLTVL.

The CDR3 nucleotides read TGTGCCAGCAGTAAAGGGGACAGCTCGAACACTGAAGCTTTCTTT. It specifies CASSKGDSSNTEAFF. J is TRBJ1-1 and V is TRBV7-8, with 7 bases identical to TRBD1. Losses at the gene ends were 6 bases for V and 1 base for J; bases not matched to a gene: 8. Germline lookup yields CDR1 SGHVS and CDR2 FQNEAQ. CDR3 length equals 15 residues.

The V and J genes are TRBV10-3 and TRBJ2-3; 7 nucleotides match TRBD1. This CDR3 region has 15 residues. J was trimmed by 2 bases and V by 3 bases; bases with no gene match: 5. From germline, CDR1 is ENHRY and CDR2 SYGVKD. CDR3 sequence (DNA): TGTGCCATCAGTGAAGGGGGCCGCCCCACAGATACGCAGTATTTT. Its protein is CAISEGGRPTDTQYF.

This clonotype showed up many times. The V and J genes are TRBV12-3 or TRBV12-4 and TRBJ1-2, with a tentative D call TRBD1 (5 bases). Between the trimmed V and J ends, which lost 0 bases and 8 bases, there was a span of 19 bases. The CDR3 runs to 16 residues. CDR3 DNA: TGTGCCAGCAGTTTAGCGCTCGCCGAAGGGGCGGGGGGCTACACCTTC. This codes for CASSLALAEGAGGYTF.

The chain uses TRBV20-1 and TRBJ2-1; 7 bases match TRBD2. V gave up 1 base and J gave up 3 bases; unmatched junction bases: 3. The CDR3 length is 14 residues. CDR1 DFQATT and CDR2 SNEGSKA come from the germline V gene (reference sequence). CDR3 region: CSARVSGNYNEQFF. In nucleotides, the CDR3 is TGCAGTGCTAGAGTAAGCGGGAACTACAATGAGCAGTTCTTC.

This chain uses TRBV7-2 with TRBJ2-7; D call uncertain. The CDR3 has 14 amino acids. V shed 2 bases and J shed 0 bases, with 8 bases lying between them. Germline CDR1 SGHTA, CDR2 FQGNSA. The CDR3 reads CASSLSHGSYEQYF. The CDR3 nucleotides are TGTGCCAGCAGCTTATCGCACGGCTCCTACGAGCAGTACTTC.

This clonotype was counted between two and nine times. The rearrangement links TRBV7-9 to TRBJ2-3, with D unresolved. Trimming stripped 4 bases from V and 2 bases from J, with 16 bases between. The CDR3 contains 16 residues. Germline loops: CDR1 SEHNR, CDR2 FQNEAQ (reference sequence). CDR3 sequence: CASSSFSSGNTDTQYF. The CDR3 DNA sequence: TGTGCCAGCAGCTCTTTTTCCTCAGGAAACACAGATACGCAGTATTTT.

This clonotype was observed a few times. The gene calls are TRBV5-4 and TRBJ1-2; D perhaps matches TRBD1 (5 bases). V was pared by 4 bases and J by 2 bases, with 9 bases between. The CDR3 sequence is 13 residues long. Germline V gene data show CDR1 as SGHNT and CDR2 as YYREEE (reference sequence). CDR3 DNA: TGTGCCAGCAGCATGGGGGGAAACTATGGCTACACCTTC. It encodes CASSMGGNYGYTF.

This clonotype was detected ten times or more. The V gene is TRBV6-6, the J gene TRBJ1-1; tentative D call: TRBD1 (5 bases). This CDR3 has 16 residues. V lost 2 bases to trimming and J lost 0 bases, with 13 bases between them. CDR1 is MNHNY, CDR2 SVGAGI, per germline (reference sequence). The CDR3, as DNA: TGTGCCAGCAGTTACCCTCGGGACCATTTGAACACTGAAGCTTTCTTT. Translating gives CASSYPRDHLNTEAFF.